This T cell receptor (beta chain) was sequenced in a study of blood T cell repertoires in COVID-19. For the study at large: COVID-19 samples, acute and convalescent, were from the United States, Italy and Spain. PBMCs, B-cell-depleted T cells, or T cells were the source of the cDNA or gDNA that made up the material.

The V gene lost 3 bases and the J gene lost 4 bases, with 14 bases spanning the gap. There are 15 residues in the CDR3. From germline, CDR1 is KGHSH and CDR2 LQKENI. The protocol was immunoSEQ multiplex PCR, while the TCRdb copy is restricted to in-frame clones and leaves out a portion. The sample lists some 180,000 clones; roughly 85% were seen once. Material for sequencing was peripheral blood. The sequence derives from a man aged 60 to 75 with active or convalescent COVID-19. The chain links TRBV18 to TRBJ2-3; tentatively, D is TRBD1 (6 bases). The CDR3 is CASSPLQGRADTQYF. The CDR3 nucleotides read TGTGCCAGCTCACCCCTACAGGGTCGGGCAGATACGCAGTATTTT.